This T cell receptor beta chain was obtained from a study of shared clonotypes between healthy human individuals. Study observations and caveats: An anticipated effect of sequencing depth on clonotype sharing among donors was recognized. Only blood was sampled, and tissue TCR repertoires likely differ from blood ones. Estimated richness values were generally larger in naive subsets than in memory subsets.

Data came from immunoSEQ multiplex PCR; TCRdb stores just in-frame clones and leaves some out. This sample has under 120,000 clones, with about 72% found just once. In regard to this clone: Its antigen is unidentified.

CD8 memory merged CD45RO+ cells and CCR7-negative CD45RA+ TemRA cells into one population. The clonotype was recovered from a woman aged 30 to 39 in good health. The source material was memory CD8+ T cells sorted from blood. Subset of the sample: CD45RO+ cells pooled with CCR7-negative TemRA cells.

CDR3 loop: CASSEGQSYEQYF. The CDR3 coding sequence is TGTGCCAGCAGTGAAGGGCAGTCCTACGAGCAGTACTTC. This chain uses TRBV25-1 with TRBJ2-5; D not certain. The tail of the sequence fits TRBJ2-7 better, so the J call may be wrong. The CDR3 contains 13 residues. CDR1 and CDR2 from the germline V gene are MGHDK and SYGVNS.